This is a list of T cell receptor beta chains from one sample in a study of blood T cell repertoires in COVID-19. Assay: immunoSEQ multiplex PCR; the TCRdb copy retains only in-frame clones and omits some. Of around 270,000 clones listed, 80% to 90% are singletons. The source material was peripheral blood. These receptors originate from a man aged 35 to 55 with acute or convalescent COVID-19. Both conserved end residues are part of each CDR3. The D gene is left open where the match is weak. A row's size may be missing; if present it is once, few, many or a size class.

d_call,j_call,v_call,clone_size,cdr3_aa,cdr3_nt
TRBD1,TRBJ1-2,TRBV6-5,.,CASSLDRDGGYTF,TGTGCCAGCAGTCTGGACAGGGACGGTGGCTACACCTTC
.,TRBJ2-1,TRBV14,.,CASSPTAYNEQFF,TGTGCCAGCAGCCCGACAGCCTACAATGAGCAGTTCTTC
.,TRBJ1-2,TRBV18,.,CASSPPGGYYGYTF,TGTGCCAGCTCACCACCCGGCGGTTACTATGGCTACACCTTC
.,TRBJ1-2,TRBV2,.,CASSDTNSGSFGLYGYTF,TGTGCCAGCAGTGATACAAACTCGGGAAGCTTTGGACTCTATGGCTACACCTTC
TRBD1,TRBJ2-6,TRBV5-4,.,CASSPRTGASSGANVLTF,TGTGCCAGCAGCCCCAGGACAGGGGCGAGCTCTGGGGCCAACGTCCTGACTTTC
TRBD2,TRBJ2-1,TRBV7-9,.,CASEGTREHEQFF,TGTGCCAGCGAAGGGACTAGGGAGCATGAGCAGTTCTTC
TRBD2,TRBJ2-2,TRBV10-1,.,CASSGMGAGDNTGELFF,TGCGCCAGCAGTGGAATGGGAGCGGGGGATAACACCGGGGAGCTGTTTTTT
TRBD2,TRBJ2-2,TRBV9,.,CASSVGGGGNTGELFF,TGTGCCAGCAGCGTAGGAGGCGGGGGGAACACCGGGGAGCTGTTTTTT
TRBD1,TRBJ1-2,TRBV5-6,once,CASSGGQGYDYGYTF,TGTGCCAGCAGCGGAGGACAGGGGTACGACTATGGCTACACCTTC
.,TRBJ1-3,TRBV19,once,CASSILQGRSGNTIYF,TGTGCCAGTAGTATTCTTCAGGGAAGATCTGGAAACACCATATATTTT
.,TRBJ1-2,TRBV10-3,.,CAISESITGLYGYTF,TGTGCCATCAGTGAGTCGATAACAGGGTTATATGGCTACACCTTC
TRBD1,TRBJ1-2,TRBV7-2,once,CASSLTGQGRNYGYTF,TGTGCCAGCAGCTTAACTGGACAGGGTAGGAACTATGGCTACACCTTC
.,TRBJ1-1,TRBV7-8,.,CASSHSEGRAFF,TGTGCCAGCAGCCATTCGGAGGGGCGGGCTTTCTTT
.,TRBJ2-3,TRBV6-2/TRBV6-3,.,CASSQLVATQYF,TGTGCCAGCAGTCAACTAGTAGCTACGCAGTATTTT
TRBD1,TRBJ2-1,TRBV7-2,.,CASSLQQGLHEQFF,TGTGCCAGCAGCTTACAACAGGGGTTGCATGAGCAGTTCTTC
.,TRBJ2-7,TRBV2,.,CASTVRDEQYF,TGTGCCAGCACCGTACGGGACGAGCAGTACTTC
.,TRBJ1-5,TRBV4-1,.,CASSQDPRGNQPQHF,TGCGCCAGCAGCCAAGATCCGAGGGGGAACCAGCCCCAGCATTTT
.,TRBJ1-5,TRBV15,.,CATSNRVDQPQHF,TGTGCCACCAGCAACAGGGTTGACCAGCCCCAGCATTTT
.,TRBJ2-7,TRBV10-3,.,CAISELTGEQYF,TGTGCCATCAGTGAGTTGACAGGCGAGCAGTACTTC
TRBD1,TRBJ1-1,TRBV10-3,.,CAITDDRGNTEAFF,TGTGCCATCACCGACGACAGGGGAAACACTGAAGCTTTCTTT
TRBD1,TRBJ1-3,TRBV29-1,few,CSVAETGGNTIYF,TGCAGCGTTGCCGAGACAGGGGGAAACACCATATATTTT
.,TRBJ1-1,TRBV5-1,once,CASSLGGAENTEAFF,TGCGCCAGCAGCTTGGGTGGGGCGGAGAACACTGAAGCTTTCTTT
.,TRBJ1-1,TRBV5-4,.,CASSLGGQGNEAFF,TGTGCCAGCAGCTTGGGGGGTCAGGGGAATGAAGCTTTCTTT
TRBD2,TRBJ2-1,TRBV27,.,CASSSGTSGYNEQFF,TGTGCCAGCAGTTCGGGGACTAGCGGTTACAATGAGCAGTTCTTC
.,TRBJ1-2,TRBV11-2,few,CASSQDRYGYTF,TGTGCCAGCAGCCAAGACAGATATGGCTACACCTTC
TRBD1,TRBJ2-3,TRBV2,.,CASTGTVVGFSPGTASTDTQYF,TGTGCCAGCACTGGGACGGTAGTGGGATTCTCCCCCGGGACAGCTAGCACAGATACGCAGTATTTT
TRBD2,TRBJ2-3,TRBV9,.,CASSVVAGGPTDTQYF,TGTGCCAGCAGCGTAGTTGCGGGGGGGCCAACGGATACGCAGTATTTT
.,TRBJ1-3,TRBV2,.,CASSPLGPGPGNTIYF,TGTGCCAGCAGCCCTTTGGGGCCGGGCCCTGGAAACACCATATATTTT
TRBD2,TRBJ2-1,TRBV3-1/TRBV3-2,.,CASSHPRLAGGHVKFF,TGTGCCAGCAGCCACCCGCGACTAGCGGGGGGGCACGTGAAGTTCTTC
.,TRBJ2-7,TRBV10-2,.,CASSESRVLDEQYF,TGCGCCAGCAGTGAGTCGAGGGTGTTGGACGAGCAGTACTTC
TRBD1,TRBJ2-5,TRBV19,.,CASSIVGRGPETQYF,TGTGCCAGTAGTATAGTGGGCAGGGGGCCGGAGACCCAGTACTTC
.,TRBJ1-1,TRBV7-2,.,CASSLLPNTEAFF,TGTGCCAGCAGCTTACTTCCGAACACTGAAGCTTTCTTT
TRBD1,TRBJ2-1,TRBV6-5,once,CASRRTGVFNEQFF,TGTGCCAGCAGAAGGACAGGAGTTTTTAATGAGCAGTTCTTC
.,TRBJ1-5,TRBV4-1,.,CASSQDGGIGGGQPQHF,TGCGCCAGCAGCCAAGATGGAGGCATAGGTGGAGGACAGCCCCAGCATTTT
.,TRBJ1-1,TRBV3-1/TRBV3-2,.,CASSPRGLNTEAFF,TGTGCCAGCAGCCCCAGGGGTTTGAACACTGAAGCTTTCTTT
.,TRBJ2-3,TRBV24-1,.,CATSDIVQGGGDTQYF,TGTGCCACCAGTGATATAGTACAGGGTGGTGGAGATACGCAGTATTTT
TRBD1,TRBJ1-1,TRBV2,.,CASQTGGLGTEAFF,TGTGCCAGCCAGACAGGGGGACTAGGCACTGAAGCTTTCTTT
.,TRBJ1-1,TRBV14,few,CASSYIMNTEAFF,TGTGCCAGCAGCTACATAATGAACACTGAAGCTTTCTTT
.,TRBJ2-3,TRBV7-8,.,CATAGSARIAQYF,TGTGCCACCGCTGGGAGCGCCCGGATAGCGCAGTATTTT
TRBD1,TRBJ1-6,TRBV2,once,CASSTTGGWGPLHF,TGTGCCAGCAGTACCACAGGGGGCTGGGGACCCCTCCACTTT
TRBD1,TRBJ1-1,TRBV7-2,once,CASSNRQGEGTEAFF,TGTGCCAGCAGCAACAGACAGGGGGAGGGCACTGAAGCTTTCTTT
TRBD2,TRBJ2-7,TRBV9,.,CASSPSGGTSYEQYF,TGTGCCAGCAGCCCCAGCGGGGGGACCTCCTACGAGCAGTACTTC
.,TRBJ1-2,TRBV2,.,CASSLQGDYGYTF,TGTGCCAGCAGTCTACAGGGTGACTATGGCTACACCTTC
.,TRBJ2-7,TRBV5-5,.,CASSLTPHSYEQYF,TGTGCCAGCAGCCTGACACCTCACTCCTACGAGCAGTACTTC
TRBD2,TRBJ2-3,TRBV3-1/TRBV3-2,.,CASSQDLTGGRTDTQYF,TGTGCCAGCAGCCAAGATCTGACGGGGGGGCGCACAGATACGCAGTATTTT
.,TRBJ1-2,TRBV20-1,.,CSANSNYGYTF,TGCAGTGCAAACAGTAACTATGGCTACACCTTC
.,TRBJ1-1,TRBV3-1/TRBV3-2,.,CAAGDFWRTEAFF,TGTGCCGCTGGGGACTTTTGGAGAACTGAAGCTTTCTTT
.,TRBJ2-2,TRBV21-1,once,CASSTRTGRAGELFF,TGTGCCAGCAGCACCCGGACAGGGAGAGCCGGGGAGCTGTTTTTT
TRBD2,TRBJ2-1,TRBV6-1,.,CASSELKGASGGLYNEQFF,TGTGCCAGCAGTGAGCTTAAAGGGGCTAGCGGGGGGCTATACAATGAGCAGTTCTTC
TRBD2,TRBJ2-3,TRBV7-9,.,CASSLGLAGATDTQYF,TGTGCCAGCAGCTTAGGGCTAGCGGGGGCCACAGATACGCAGTATTTT
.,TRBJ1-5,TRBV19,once,CASSIDRGQPQHF,TGTGCCAGTAGTATAGATCGGGGTCAGCCCCAGCATTTT
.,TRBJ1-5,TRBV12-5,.,CASGLAIRGLQPQHF,TGTGCTAGTGGTTTGGCAATCCGGGGGTTACAGCCCCAGCATTTT
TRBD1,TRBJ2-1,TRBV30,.,CAWRQLRDSSYNEQFF,TGTGCCTGGAGGCAACTCCGGGACAGCTCCTACAATGAGCAGTTCTTC
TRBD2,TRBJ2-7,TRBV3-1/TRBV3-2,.,CASSQAPGTTIYEQYF,TGTGCCAGCAGCCAAGCCCCCGGGACTACCATCTACGAGCAGTACTTC
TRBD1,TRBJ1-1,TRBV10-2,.,CASSGSIRTGDTEAFF,TGCGCCAGCAGTGGTAGCATTCGGACAGGCGACACTGAAGCTTTCTTT
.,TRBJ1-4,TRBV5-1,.,CASSLGGEKLFF,TGCGCCAGCAGCTTGGGAGGGGAAAAACTGTTTTTT